This T cell receptor (beta chain) was documented in a study of cytomegalovirus exposure and HLA in healthy donors. Findings and caveats of the study: Indistinguishability led to the exclusion of some V segments, TRBV6-2 and TRBV6-3 included. Sequencing likely produced, as an artifact, a cluster of highly shared sequence variants. A later analysis linked a missense DCLRE1C variant to TCR beta V- and J-gene trimming.

13 Jbeta primers and 60 Vbeta primers were used for the PCR. Assay used: immunoSEQ multiplex PCR; TCRdb lists only in-frame clones, some missing. The sample lists some 210,000 clones, approximately 83% seen once, with roughly 10% in the top ten. The V segment lost 0 bases and the J segment 8 bases; nucleotides outside the gene matches: 7. The CDR3 length is 15 residues. The germline CDR1 and CDR2 sequences are SGHRS and YFSETQ. Comment on this clone: Its antigen is unidentified.

The clonotype was recovered from a woman in her fifties or sixties in good health and CMV-seropositive. The chain joins TRBV5-1 to TRBJ1-4, with 7 bases fitting TRBD1. Input material: PBMCs. CDR3 sequence (DNA): TGCGCCAGCAGCTTGGATGGTAGGGGGCAGGAAAAACTGTTTTTT. Amino acids: CASSLDGRGQEKLFF.